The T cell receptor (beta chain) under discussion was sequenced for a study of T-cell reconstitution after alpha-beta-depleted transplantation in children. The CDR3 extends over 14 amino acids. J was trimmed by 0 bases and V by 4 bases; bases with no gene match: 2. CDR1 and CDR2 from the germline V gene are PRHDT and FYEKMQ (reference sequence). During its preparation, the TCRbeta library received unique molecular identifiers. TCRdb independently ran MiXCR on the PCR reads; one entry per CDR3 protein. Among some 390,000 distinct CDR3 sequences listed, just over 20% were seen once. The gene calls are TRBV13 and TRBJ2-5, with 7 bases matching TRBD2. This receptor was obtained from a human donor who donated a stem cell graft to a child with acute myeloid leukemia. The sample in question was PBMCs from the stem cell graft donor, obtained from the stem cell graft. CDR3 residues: CASSSGRYQETQYF. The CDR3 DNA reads TGTGCCAGCAGCTCCGGGAGGTACCAAGAGACCCAGTACTTC.